Following are 19 T cell receptor beta chains from one sample sequenced in a study of response to subunit inactivated influenza vaccine (dated by TCRdb to between 2018 and 2020). Library method: RT-PCR. TCRdb shows the sequencer as Illumina HiSeq 2500. The public reads were reprocessed in TCRdb via fastp at Q25 and MiXCR, keeping in-frame beta chains. Each entry is one CDR3 protein sequence, shown with its most common DNA and genes. Present in this sample are approximately 500,000 distinct CDR3 sequences, 20% to 25% of which were seen just once. 2.8% of the sample is in the top ten clones. This sample also appeared in a second study, on T cells expressing NK-cell markers. As that second study puts it: TCR beta cDNA libraries were made by 5'RACE template switching that added a universal primer site and unique molecular identifiers.

This specimen consisted of CD4+ T cells sorted from PBMCs, obtained 12 days after vaccination. These receptors came from a man in his fifties who received an inactivated influenza vaccine. Donor details come from another sample of the same person, matched by shared clones.

The chain employs TRBV4-1 and TRBJ2-3; 9 bases are shared with TRBD2. The germline V gene has CDR1 MGHRA and CDR2 YSYEKL. The ends lost 1 base at V and 6 bases at J; junction bases unmatched: 5. The CDR3 consists of 15 residues. The CDR3 loop reads CASSQVRGGQDTQYF. The DNA of the CDR3 is TGCGCCAGCAGCCAAGTGCGGGGGGGCCAGGATACGCAGTATTTT.

V gene TRBV20-1 combines with J gene TRBJ2-3; weak D call: TRBD1 (6 bases). CDR1 DFQATT and CDR2 SNEGSKA come from the germline V gene (reference sequence). The CDR3 has 15 amino acids. V lost 0 bases and J 0 bases, leaving 10 bases between the germline ends. In DNA, the CDR3 is TGCAGTGCTAGAGATCCCGGACAGAGCACAGATACGCAGTATTTT. Its protein product is CSARDPGQSTDTQYF.

This chain links TRBV21-1 with TRBJ1-5. TRBV21-1 is an annotated pseudogene. CDR3 length: 16 amino acids. CDR3 sequence: CASSPGVGGSNQLQHF. CDR3 in DNA: TGTGCCAGCAGCCCTGGGGTGGGCGGTAGCAATCAGCTCCAGCATTTT.

The V gene is TRBV3-1, the J gene TRBJ2-7, with D possibly matching TRBD2 (5 bases). The ends were cut back, 3 bases at V and 3 bases at J, with 6 bases in the middle. The germline gives CDR1 LGHDT, CDR2 YNNKEL (reference sequence). CDR3 length: 12 residues. In DNA, the CDR3 is TGTGCCAGCAGCCATAGCGACTACGAGCAGTACTTC. Its translation is CASSHSDYEQYF.

This clonotype has only one observation. Here the CDR3 DNA reads TGCAGTGCGGGAGCAAATAGCGCCACAGATACGCAGTATTTT. It encodes CSAGANSATDTQYF. The chain carries TRBV20-1 and TRBJ2-3, with D perhaps TRBD2 (5 bases). The CDR3 contains 14 residues. In germline, CDR1 is DFQATT, CDR2 SNEGSKA (reference sequence). V was trimmed by 6 bases and J by 2 bases, leaving 15 bases between them.

The rearrangement uses TRBV18 and TRBJ2-7, with D unclear. Per germline, CDR1 KGHSH and CDR2 LQKENI. V was pared by 0 bases and J by 2 bases, with 5 bases between. CDR3 length equals 13 residues. The CDR3 DNA follows: TGTGCCAGCTCACCACCGAGCACCTACGAGCAGTACTTC. It yields the protein CASSPPSTYEQYF.

CDR3 region: CASSAGQDSNQPQHF. CDR3 nucleotides: TGTGCCAGCAGCGCGGGACAGGATAGCAATCAGCCCCAGCATTTT. The V and J genes are TRBV5-5 and TRBJ1-5; TRBD1 aligns across 8 bases. The germline CDR1 and CDR2 sequences are SGHKS and YYEKEE (reference sequence). The CDR3 is 15 residues long. With 4 bases clipped from V and 0 bases from J, the junction kept 3 bases outside the gene matches.

The chain is built from TRBV3-1 and TRBJ2-3, with D perhaps matching TRBD2 (7 bases). The germline gives CDR1 LGHDT, CDR2 YNNKEL (reference sequence). The CDR3 is 15 amino acids. The V and J ends lost 5 bases and 6 bases respectively, with 18 bases between them. CDR3 in DNA: TGTGCCAGCAGCTTCAACCACGGGGGGCAGGATACGCAGTATTTT. The encoded protein is CASSFNHGGQDTQYF.

This clonotype has just a few counts. This chain uses TRBV7-8 with TRBJ2-7, with D hard to call. CDR1 is SGHVS, CDR2 FQNEAQ, per germline. Trimming stripped 0 bases from V and 9 bases from J, with 18 bases between. This CDR3 comprises 15 residues. CDR3 in DNA: TGTGCCAGCAGCTTAGCTATAAACCTTGGGGTATGGCAGTACTTC. It encodes CASSLAINLGVWQYF. The full variable domain, in which reference TRBV7-8 and TRBJ2-7 provide the parts outside the CDR3, is GAGVSQSPRYKVAKRGQDVALRCDPISGHVSLFWYQQALGQGPEFLTYFQNEAQLDKSGLPSDRFFAERPEGSVSTLKIQRTQQEDSAVYLCASSLAINLGVWQYFGPGTRLTVT.

This sequence joins TRBV20-1 and TRBJ1-5, with TRBD1 matching 8 bases. Unmatched junction bases numbered 8, after V lost 1 base and J lost 6 bases. The CDR3 runs 15 residues. In germline, CDR1 is DFQATT, CDR2 SNEGSKA (reference sequence). The CDR3: CSARVGAGGTQPQHF. CDR3 in DNA: TGCAGTGCTAGAGTGGGGGCAGGGGGCACTCAGCCCCAGCATTTT.

The chain recombines TRBV12-3 or TRBV12-4 with TRBJ2-1; D is perhaps TRBD1 or TRBD2 (5 bases each). The CDR3 contains 14 residues. V was trimmed by 3 bases and J by 2 bases, leaving 8 bases between them. The CDR3: CASSLRGPYNEQFF. The CDR3 DNA reads as TGTGCCAGCAGTTTGAGGGGACCCTACAATGAGCAGTTCTTC.

This clonotype was recorded many times. As DNA, the CDR3 is TGTGCCAGCAGTTTAGTGGGGGCGAAAGGGGCCAACGTCCTGACTTTC. Residues: CASSLVGAKGANVLTF. The V gene is TRBV12-3 or TRBV12-4, the J gene TRBJ2-6; possibly TRBD1 for D (6 bases). The CDR3 is 16 amino acids. Trimming took 1 base from V and 4 from J, leaving 11 bases between them.

The chain combines TRBV7-3 with TRBJ2-1; 10 nucleotides agree with TRBD2. Trimming at V came to 4 bases and at J to 0 bases, leaving 6 bases not matched to a gene. Germline V gene data show CDR1 as SGHTA and CDR2 as FQGTGA. CDR3 size: 17 residues. CDR3 sequence reads: CASSSRPSGSSYNEQFF. The DNA for the CDR3 is TGTGCCAGCAGCTCCCGTCCTAGCGGGAGCTCCTACAATGAGCAGTTCTTC. Complete variable domain (other parts from reference TRBV7-3 and TRBJ2-1): GAGVSQTPSNKVTEKGKYVELRCDPISGHTALYWYRQSLGQGPEFLIYFQGTGAADDSGLPNDRFFAVRPEGSVSTLKIQRTERGDSAVYLCASSSRPSGSSYNEQFFGPGTRLTVL.

This rearrangement joins TRBV12-3 or TRBV12-4 to TRBJ2-1; D gene unclear. Trimming pared 6 bases from V and 12 bases from J, leaving 9 bases between. This CDR3 spans 10 amino acids. CDR3 loop: CASSQLRQFF. The CDR3 DNA reads as TGTGCCAGCAGCCAACTTAGGCAGTTCTTC.

The chain couples TRBV6-6 to TRBJ2-3; D call uncertain. CDR1 is MNHNY and CDR2 is SVGAGI in the germline V gene (reference sequence). With 2 bases removed from V and 4 bases from J, the gap between germline ends came to 4 bases. The CDR3 runs to 12 residues. In nucleotides, the CDR3 is TGTGCCAGCAGTTACCTTGCAGATACGCAGTATTTT. The encoded protein is CASSYLADTQYF.

This sequence joins TRBV30 and TRBJ1-6; D unresolved. This CDR3 contains 13 residues. V shed 2 bases and J shed 0 bases, with 2 bases lying between them. Germline-derived CDR1 and CDR2 are GTSNPN and SVGIG (reference sequence). DNA of the CDR3: TGTGCCTGGAGTAACTCCTATAATTCACCCCTCCACTTT. Protein sequence: CAWSNSYNSPLHF.

V is TRBV6-1 and J is TRBJ1-1; D gene ambiguous. Germline V lookup: CDR1 MNHNS, CDR2 SASEGT. CDR3 length equals 11 residues. The ends were cut back, 6 bases at V and 4 bases at J, with 6 bases in the middle. Written as DNA, the CDR3 is TGTGCCAGCAGCGCACTCACTGAAGCTTTCTTT. Translated: CASSALTEAFF.

The chain joins TRBV7-2 to TRBJ2-4; 10 bases line up with TRBD1. Trimming took 0 bases from V and 3 from J; bases not matched to a gene: 8. This CDR3 has 18 amino acids. CDR1 and CDR2 (germline): SGHTA, FQGNSA. CDR3 residues: CASSLARWTGGVKNIQYF. The CDR3 nucleotides read TGTGCCAGCAGCTTAGCGCGGTGGACAGGGGGTGTCAAAAACATTCAGTACTTC.

The J gene is TRBJ2-7, the V gene TRBV4-2, with 8 bases matching TRBD2. Looked up from germline, CDR1 is LGHNA and CDR2 is YNFKEQ. Trimming cost V 1 base and J 2 bases; bases outside gene matches: 4. The length of the CDR3 is 15 residues. CDR3 region: CASSQASGGTYEQYF. The CDR3 nucleotides read TGTGCCAGCAGCCAAGCAAGCGGGGGTACCTACGAGCAGTACTTC.